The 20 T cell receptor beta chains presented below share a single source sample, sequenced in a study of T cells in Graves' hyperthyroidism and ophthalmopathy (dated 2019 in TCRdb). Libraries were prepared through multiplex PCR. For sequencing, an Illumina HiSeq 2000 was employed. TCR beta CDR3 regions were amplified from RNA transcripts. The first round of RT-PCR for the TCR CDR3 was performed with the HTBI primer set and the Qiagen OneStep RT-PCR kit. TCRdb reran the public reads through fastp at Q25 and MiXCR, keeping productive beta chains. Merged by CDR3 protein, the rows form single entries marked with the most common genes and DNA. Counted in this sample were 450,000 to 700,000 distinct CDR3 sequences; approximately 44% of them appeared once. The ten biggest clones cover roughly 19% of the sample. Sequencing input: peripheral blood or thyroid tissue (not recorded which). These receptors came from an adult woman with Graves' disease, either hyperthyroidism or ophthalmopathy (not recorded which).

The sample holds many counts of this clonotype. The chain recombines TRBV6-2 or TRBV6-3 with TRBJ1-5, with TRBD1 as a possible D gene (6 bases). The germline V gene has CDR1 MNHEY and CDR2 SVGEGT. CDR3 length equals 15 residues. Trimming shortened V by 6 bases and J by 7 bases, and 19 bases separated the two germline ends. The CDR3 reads CASRTTGNWGQPQHF. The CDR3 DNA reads TGTGCCAGCAGAACAACAGGGAACTGGGGCCAGCCCCAGCATTTT.

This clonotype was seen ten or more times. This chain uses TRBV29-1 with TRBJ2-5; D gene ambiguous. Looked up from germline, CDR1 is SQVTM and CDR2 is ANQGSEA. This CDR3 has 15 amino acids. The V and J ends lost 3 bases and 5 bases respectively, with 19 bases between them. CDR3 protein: CSVDSGLRARETQYF. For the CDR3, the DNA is TGCAGCGTTGATTCCGGGCTTCGGGCAAGGGAGACCCAGTACTTC.

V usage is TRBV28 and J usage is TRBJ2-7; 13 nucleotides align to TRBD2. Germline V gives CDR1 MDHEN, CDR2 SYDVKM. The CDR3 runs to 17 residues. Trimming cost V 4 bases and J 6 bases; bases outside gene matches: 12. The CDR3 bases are TGTGCCAGCAGTTCGCCCCGCGGGACTAGCGGGGCCTCCGAGCAGTACTTC. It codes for CASSSPRGTSGASEQYF.

CDR3 sequence: CASSMGPGAGRYEQYF. In nucleotides, the CDR3 is TGTGCCAGCAGCATGGGACCCGGAGCCGGGAGGTACGAGCAGTACTTC. This chain connects TRBV7-9 to TRBJ2-7, with 7 bases identical to TRBD2. This CDR3 is built from 16 residues. The germline V gene has CDR1 SEHNR and CDR2 FQNEAQ (reference sequence). J lost 4 bases, V lost 5 bases, and 14 bases had no gene match.

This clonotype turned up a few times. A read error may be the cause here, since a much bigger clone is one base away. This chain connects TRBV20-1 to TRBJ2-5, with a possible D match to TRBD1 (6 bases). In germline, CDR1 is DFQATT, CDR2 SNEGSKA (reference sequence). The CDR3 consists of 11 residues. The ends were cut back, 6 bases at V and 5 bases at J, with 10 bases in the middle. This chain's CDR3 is CSAGAGETQYF. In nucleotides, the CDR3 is TGCAGTGCGGGGGCTGGGGAGACCCAGTACTTC.

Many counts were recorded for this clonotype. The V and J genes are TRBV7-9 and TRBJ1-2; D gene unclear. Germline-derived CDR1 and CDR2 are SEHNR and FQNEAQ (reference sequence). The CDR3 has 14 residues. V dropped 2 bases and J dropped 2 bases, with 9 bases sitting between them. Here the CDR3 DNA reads TGTGCCAGCAGCTTACCGACTCAGAACTATGGCTACACCTTC. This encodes CASSLPTQNYGYTF. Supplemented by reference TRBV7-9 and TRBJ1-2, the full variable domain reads DTGVSQNPRHKITKRGQNVTFRCDPISEHNRLYWYRQTLGQGPEFLTYFQNEAQLEKSRLLSDRFSAERPKGSFSTLEIQRTEQGDSAMYLCASSLPTQNYGYTFGSGTRLTVV.

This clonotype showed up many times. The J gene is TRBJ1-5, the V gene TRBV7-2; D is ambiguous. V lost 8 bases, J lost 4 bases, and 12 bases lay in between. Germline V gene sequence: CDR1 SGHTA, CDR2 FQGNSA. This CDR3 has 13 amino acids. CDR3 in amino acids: CASGIPGNQPQHF. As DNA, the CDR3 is TGTGCCAGCGGGATCCCGGGGAATCAGCCCCAGCATTTT.

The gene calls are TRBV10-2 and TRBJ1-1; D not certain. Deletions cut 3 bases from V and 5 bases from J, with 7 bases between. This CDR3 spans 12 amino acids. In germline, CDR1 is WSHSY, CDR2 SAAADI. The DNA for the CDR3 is TGCGCCAGCAGTGATACTTGGACTGAAGCTTTCTTT. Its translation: CASSDTWTEAFF.

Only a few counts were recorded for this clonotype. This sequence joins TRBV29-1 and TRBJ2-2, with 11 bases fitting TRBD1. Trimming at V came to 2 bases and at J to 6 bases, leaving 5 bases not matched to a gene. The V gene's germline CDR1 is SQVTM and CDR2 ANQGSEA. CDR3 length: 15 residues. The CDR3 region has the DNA TGCAGCGTTGAATCGGACAGGGGGCTGCCCGGGGAGCTGTTTTTT. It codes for CSVESDRGLPGELFF.

Here the CDR3 DNA reads TGTGCCAGCAGTGCTGTAGGGATTGGCCGCTACGGCCACACCTTC. It codes for CASSAVGIGRYGHTF. The gene calls are TRBV2 and TRBJ1-2; D call uncertain. Trimming stripped 4 bases from V and 12 bases from J, with 24 bases between. Germline CDR1 is SNHLY and CDR2 is FYNNEI. CDR3 size: 15 residues.

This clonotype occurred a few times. The CDR3 DNA follows: TGTGCCATCAGTGAGCCAATCGGGGATACGCAGTATTTT. Protein sequence: CAISEPIGDTQYF. This chain links TRBV10-3 with TRBJ2-3; no clear D gene. There are 13 residues in the CDR3. Trimming shortened V by 2 bases and J by 6 bases, and 9 bases separated the two germline ends. Germline CDR1 reads ENHRY; CDR2 reads SYGVKD.

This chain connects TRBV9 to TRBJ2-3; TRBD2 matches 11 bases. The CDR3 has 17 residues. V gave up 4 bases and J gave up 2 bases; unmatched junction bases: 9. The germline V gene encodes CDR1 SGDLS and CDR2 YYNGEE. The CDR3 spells CASSSPGTSGPTDTQYF. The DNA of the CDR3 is TGTGCCAGCAGCTCACCCGGGACTAGCGGACCCACAGATACGCAGTATTTT.

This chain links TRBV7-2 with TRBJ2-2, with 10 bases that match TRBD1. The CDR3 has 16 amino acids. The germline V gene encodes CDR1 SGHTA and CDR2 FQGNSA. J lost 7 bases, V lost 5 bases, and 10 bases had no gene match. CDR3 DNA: TGTGCCAGCAGCCCCACTCGGGACAGGGGTATCGGGGAGCTGTTTTTT. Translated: CASSPTRDRGIGELFF.

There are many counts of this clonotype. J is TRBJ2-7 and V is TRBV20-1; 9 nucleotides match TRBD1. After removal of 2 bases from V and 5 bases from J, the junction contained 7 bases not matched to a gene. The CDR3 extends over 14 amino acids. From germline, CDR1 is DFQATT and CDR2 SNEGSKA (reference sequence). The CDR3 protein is CSARYGQGNHEQYF. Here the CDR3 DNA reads TGCAGTGCTAGATATGGACAGGGGAACCACGAGCAGTACTTC.

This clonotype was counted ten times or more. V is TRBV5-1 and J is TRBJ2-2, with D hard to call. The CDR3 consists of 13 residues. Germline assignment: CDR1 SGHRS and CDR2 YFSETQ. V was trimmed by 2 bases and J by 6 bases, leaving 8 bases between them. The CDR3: CASSFIGAGELFF. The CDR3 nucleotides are TGCGCCAGCAGCTTCATAGGCGCCGGGGAGCTGTTTTTT.

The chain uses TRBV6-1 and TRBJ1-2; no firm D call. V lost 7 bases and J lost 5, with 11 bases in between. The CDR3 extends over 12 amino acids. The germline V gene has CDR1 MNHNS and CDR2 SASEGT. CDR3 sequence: CASMSGRYGYTF. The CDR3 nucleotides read TGTGCCAGCATGTCCGGGCGGTATGGCTACACCTTC.

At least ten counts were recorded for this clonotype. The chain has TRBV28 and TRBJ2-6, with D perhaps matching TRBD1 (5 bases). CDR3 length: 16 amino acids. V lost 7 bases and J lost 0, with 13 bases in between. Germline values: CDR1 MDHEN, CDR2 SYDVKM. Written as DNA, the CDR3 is TGTGCCAGCACAGGGCTCACTCTCTCTGGGGCCAACGTCCTGACTTTC. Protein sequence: CASTGLTLSGANVLTF.

CDR3 protein: CASSLEYGRNTEAFF. CDR3 nucleotides: TGTGCCAGCTCACTCGAGTATGGACGGAACACTGAAGCTTTCTTT. J is TRBJ1-1 and V is TRBV19; D not resolved. The germline gives CDR1 LNHDA, CDR2 SQIVND (reference sequence). V was pared by 9 bases and J by 1 base, with 18 bases between. This CDR3 spans 15 amino acids.

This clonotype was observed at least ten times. The CDR3 nucleotides read TGTGCCAGCAGCCAAGAATATTACGACAGCTACGAGCAGTACTTC. The encoded protein is CASSQEYYDSYEQYF. The rearrangement uses TRBV14 and TRBJ2-7, with D maybe TRBD1 (5 bases). Germline assignment: CDR1 SGHDN and CDR2 FVKESK. The CDR3 contains 15 residues. V lost 0 bases, J lost 3 bases, and 12 bases lay in between.

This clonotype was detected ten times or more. CDR3 amino acids: CASSPTGNYGYTF. For the CDR3, the DNA is TGTGCCAGCAGCCCGACTGGAAACTATGGCTACACCTTC. This sequence joins TRBV7-6 and TRBJ1-2; D is unresolved. CDR1 and CDR2 (germline): SGHVS, FNYEAQ. V was cut by 5 bases and J by 2 bases, with 9 bases left in between. This CDR3 spans 13 amino acids.